What follows are 29 T cell receptor beta chains derived from one specimen sequenced in a study of cytomegalovirus exposure and HLA in healthy donors. PCR involved 60 Vbeta and 13 Jbeta primers. Sequencing was performed with immunoSEQ multiplex PCR; in TCRdb, only in-frame clones are kept and a portion is missing. There are about 160,000 clones in the sample; 77% occur only once, and roughly 1.5% lies in the top ten. The sequenced sample was PBMCs. These receptors came from a woman aged 25 to 39 in good health and CMV-seronegative.

Details on this clone: The sample carries other DNA sequences with the same CDR3. The rearrangement links TRBV30 to TRBJ1-1; D remains ambiguous. The CDR3 extends over 11 amino acids. Germline V gene lookup returns CDR1 GTSNPN and CDR2 SVGIG (reference sequence). The ends were cut back, 0 bases at V and 5 bases at J, with 4 bases in the middle. CDR3 coding DNA: TGTGCCTGGAGTGTACAGACTGAAGCTTTCTTT. It specifies CAWSVQTEAFF.

This chain uses TRBV7-2 with TRBJ1-1; D uncertain. V was pared by 1 base and J by 4 bases, with 10 bases between. Looked up from germline, CDR1 is SGHTA and CDR2 is FQGNSA. The CDR3 totals 14 residues. The CDR3 sequence: CASSLGRGSTEAFF. In nucleotides, the CDR3 is TGTGCCAGCAGCTTAGGGCGGGGATCCACTGAAGCTTTCTTT.

This chain connects TRBV19 to TRBJ1-1, with TRBD1 as a possible D gene (6 bases). The germline V gene encodes CDR1 LNHDA and CDR2 SQIVND (reference sequence). Trimming took 10 bases from V and 7 from J, leaving 22 bases between them. This CDR3 contains 14 residues. The CDR3 reads CATSPGQFFGEAFF. DNA for the CDR3: TGTGCCACCAGTCCGGGACAATTTTTCGGTGAAGCTTTCTTT.

This rearrangement joins TRBV6-1 to TRBJ1-5; 10 bases are shared with TRBD1. Trimming at V came to 6 bases and at J to 2 bases, leaving 1 base not matched to a gene. CDR1 is MNHNS and CDR2 is SASEGT in the germline V gene. The CDR3 covers 14 residues. CDR3 residues: CASSGTGGNQPQHF. The DNA of the CDR3 is TGTGCCAGCAGCGGGACAGGGGGCAATCAGCCCCAGCATTTT.

V and J are TRBV5-1 and TRBJ1-2; a weak D match, TRBD1 (6 bases). V was pared by 3 bases and J by 7 bases, with 19 bases between. Germline V gives CDR1 SGHRS, CDR2 YFSETQ. This CDR3 region has 15 residues. In DNA form, the CDR3 reads TGCGCCAGCAGCTGGGGGGCAGCGGGGATTTTTGGCTACACCTTC. Protein sequence: CASSWGAAGIFGYTF.

This clone was seen once. V and J are TRBV27 and TRBJ2-1, with D perhaps TRBD1 (8 bases). Germline V gene sequence: CDR1 MNHEY, CDR2 SMNVEV (reference sequence). Trimming removed 0 bases from V and 5 bases from J, with 20 bases in between. CDR3 length equals 18 residues. The CDR3 region is CASSLSKVRTGRDNEQFF. DNA of the CDR3: TGTGCCAGCAGTTTATCGAAGGTCAGGACAGGGAGGGACAATGAGCAGTTCTTC.

The V gene is TRBV6-1, the J gene TRBJ2-1, with TRBD1 identical over 7 bases. CDR3 size: 15 residues. Germline V gene lookup returns CDR1 MNHNS and CDR2 SASEGT. J was trimmed by 1 base and V by 0 bases; bases with no gene match: 0. CDR3 sequence (DNA): TGTGCCAGCAGTGAAGCGGGACAGTCCTACAATGAGCAGTTCTTC. This sequence encodes CASSEAGQSYNEQFF.

This rearrangement joins TRBV5-4 to TRBJ2-1; D remains ambiguous. Trimming took off 2 bases at V and 5 bases at J, with 11 bases between the two ends. The germline gives CDR1 SGHNT, CDR2 YYREEE (reference sequence). The CDR3 totals 14 residues. CDR3 amino acids: CASSFQTLDNEQFF. The CDR3 nucleotides are TGTGCCAGCAGCTTCCAGACTCTTGACAATGAGCAGTTCTTC.

This clone has a handful of counts. J is TRBJ2-3 and V is TRBV30; D ambiguous. The germline V and J ends were trimmed by 1 base and 4 bases, with 9 bases remaining between them. CDR1 GTSNPN and CDR2 SVGIG come from the germline V gene (reference sequence). The CDR3 extends over 13 amino acids. DNA of the CDR3: TGTGCCTGGAGTGCGCTAGATTCAGATACGCAGTATTTT. Translation gives CAWSALDSDTQYF.

The genes are TRBV5-4 and TRBJ2-3; 10 bases agree with TRBD1. CDR3 length equals 15 residues. CDR1 is SGHNT, CDR2 YYREEE, per germline (reference sequence). Trimming at V came to 5 bases and at J to 6 bases, leaving 9 bases not matched to a gene. The CDR3 sequence is CASSPGQGTYDTQYF. DNA of the CDR3: TGTGCCAGCAGTCCGGGACAGGGGACCTACGATACGCAGTATTTT.

V is TRBV29-1 and J is TRBJ1-1; 7 positions match TRBD1. Trimming cost V 1 base and J 5 bases; bases outside gene matches: 7. Germline CDR1 SQVTM, CDR2 ANQGSEA. The CDR3 is 14 amino acids. The CDR3 nucleotides are TGCAGCGTTGAAGTCCTCCCAGGGGGGACTGAAGCTTTCTTT. As protein: CSVEVLPGGTEAFF. Looking up the rest from reference TRBV29-1 and TRBJ1-1 gives the full variable domain: SAVISQKPSRDICQRGTSLTIQCQVDSQVTMMFWYRQQPGQSLTLIATANQGSEATYESGFVIDKFPISRPNLTFSTLTVSNMSPEDSSIYLCSVEVLPGGTEAFFGQGTRLTVV.

The CDR3 DNA follows: TGTGCCAGCACCCCCTCAGGGTCCCTGAATACGCAGTATTTT. Protein sequence: CASTPSGSLNTQYF. The chain links TRBV6-5 to TRBJ2-3; perhaps TRBD1 as D (5 bases). The CDR3 is made up of 14 amino acids. V was cut by 7 bases and J by 7 bases, with 18 bases left in between. The germline gives CDR1 MNHEY, CDR2 SVGAGI.

This clone was counted once. One junction end disagrees with the germline gene, perhaps due to a read error. The chain combines TRBV9 with TRBJ2-6; TRBD2 aligns across 9 bases. There are 17 residues in the CDR3. Germline CDR1 reads SGDLS; CDR2 reads YYNGEE. The CDR3 DNA is TGTGCCAGCCCGATGAGCGGGGGGAGCTCTGGGGCCAACGGCCTGACTTTC. The encoded protein is CASPMSGGSSGANGLTF. The full variable domain, its missing parts supplied by reference TRBV9 and TRBJ2-6, is DSGVTQTPKHLITATGQRVTLRCSPRSGDLSVYWYQQSLDQGLQFLIQYYNGEERAKGNILERFSAQQFPDLHSELNLSSLELGDSALYFCASPMSGGSSGANGLTFGAGSRLTVL.

The chain recombines TRBV12-5 with TRBJ1-1; 8 bases fit TRBD1. CDR1 LGHNT and CDR2 FRNRAP come from the germline V gene. The CDR3 covers 14 residues. The J segment lost 5 bases and the V segment lost 5 bases, leaving 7 bases of the junction unmatched. CDR3 protein: CASGLTGVGTEAFF. The CDR3 DNA sequence: TGTGCTAGTGGTCTGACAGGGGTAGGGACTGAAGCTTTCTTT.

The rearrangement uses TRBV7-3 and TRBJ2-6; D gene unclear. The CDR3 has 14 amino acids. Trimming pared 5 bases from V and 4 bases from J, leaving 9 bases between. Per germline, CDR1 SGHTA and CDR2 FQGTGA. The CDR3 sequence: CASSHTTGANVLTF. CDR3 sequence (DNA): TGTGCCAGCAGCCACACAACCGGGGCCAACGTCCTGACTTTC.

The V and J genes are TRBV7-9 and TRBJ2-3; 9 nucleotides line up with TRBD2. V lost 3 bases and J lost 5; bases outside the gene matches: 12. Germline-derived CDR1 and CDR2 are SEHNR and FQNEAQ (reference sequence). This CDR3 spans 17 amino acids. This CDR3 reads CASSFWGSGLAQDTQYF. The DNA of the CDR3 is TGTGCCAGCAGCTTCTGGGGTTCGGGACTAGCACAAGATACGCAGTATTTT.

J is TRBJ1-1 and V is TRBV19; 7 bases agree with TRBD1. In germline, CDR1 is LNHDA, CDR2 SQIVND (reference sequence). Trimming removed 5 bases from V and 8 bases from J; junction bases left unmatched: 8. The CDR3 runs to 13 residues. CDR3 DNA: TGTGCCAGTAGTCTCGGGGGACAGCTAGAAGCTTTCTTT. It yields the protein CASSLGGQLEAFF.

About this clone itself: A read error may account for a junction end that differs from germline. The rearrangement links TRBV30 to TRBJ1-1; D may be TRBD1 (5 bases). This CDR3 contains 13 residues. The germline CDR1 and CDR2 sequences are GTSNPN and SVGIG (reference sequence). CDR3 bases: TGTGCCTACCTCAGGGATGTGGCCACTGAAACTTTCTTT. Its translation is CAYLRDVATETFF. Complete variable domain (other parts from reference TRBV30 and TRBJ1-1): SQTIHQWPATLVQPVGSPLSLECTVEGTSNPNLYWYRQAAGRGLQLLFYSVGIGQISSEVPQNLSASRPQDRQFILSSKKLLLSDSGFYLCAYLRDVATETFFGQGTRLTVV.

This rearrangement joins TRBV18 to TRBJ1-3; 7 bases align to TRBD1. CDR3 length: 16 residues. The V gene end was trimmed by 3 bases and the J gene end by 1 base; junction bases not matched to a gene: 6. Per germline, CDR1 KGHSH and CDR2 LQKENI. The CDR3 nucleotides are TGTGCCAGCTCACCCTTCCCGACAGGGTCTGGAAACACCATATATTTT. Its protein product is CASSPFPTGSGNTIYF.

The CDR3 DNA reads as TGTGCCAGCAGCTTAGGACAGAGGAACACTGAAGCTTTCTTT. It specifies CASSLGQRNTEAFF. The genes are TRBV13 and TRBJ1-1; D not resolved. This CDR3 region has 14 residues. The germline gives CDR1 PRHDT, CDR2 FYEKMQ (reference sequence). V dropped 0 bases and J dropped 1 base, with 6 bases sitting between them.

This sequence joins TRBV5-1 and TRBJ2-5; TRBD1 might be the D (6 bases). Between the trimmed V and J ends, which lost 0 bases and 3 bases, there was a span of 12 bases. The germline V gene encodes CDR1 SGHRS and CDR2 YFSETQ. The CDR3 loop spans 15 amino acids. CDR3 amino acids: CASSLGTAQKETQYF. CDR3 coding DNA: TGCGCCAGCAGCTTGGGGACAGCCCAAAAAGAGACCCAGTACTTC.

The CDR3 spells CASSEWVASGELFF. The CDR3 nucleotides read TGCGCCAGCAGTGAGTGGGTAGCTAGCGGGGAGCTGTTTTTT. The chain combines TRBV10-2 with TRBJ2-2; D gene ambiguous. Germline loops: CDR1 WSHSY, CDR2 SAAADI. This CDR3 has 14 amino acids. The V gene lost 1 base and the J gene lost 7 bases, with 10 bases spanning the gap.

This sequence joins TRBV5-1 and TRBJ1-1; D uncertain. This CDR3 comprises 14 residues. Looked up from germline, CDR1 is SGHRS and CDR2 is YFSETQ. The V and J ends lost 0 bases and 1 base respectively, with 7 bases between them. The DNA of the CDR3 is TGCGCCAGCAGCTTGGTTCGGTCGAACACTGAAGCTTTCTTT. Protein: CASSLVRSNTEAFF.

The chain joins TRBV9 to TRBJ1-2, with D possibly matching TRBD1 (6 bases). Germline CDR1 reads SGDLS; CDR2 reads YYNGEE. Trimming stripped 3 bases from V and 8 bases from J, with 11 bases between. The CDR3 totals 12 residues. The DNA for the CDR3 is TGTGCCAGCAGCGGAAACAGGGAAGGCTACACCTTC. Protein product: CASSGNREGYTF.

This chain uses TRBV9 with TRBJ1-1; D unresolved. The CDR3 runs 14 residues. In germline, CDR1 is SGDLS, CDR2 YYNGEE. V was pared by 0 bases and J by 0 bases, with 6 bases between. DNA of the CDR3: TGTGCCAGCAGCGTAGGGCAGATGAACACTGAAGCTTTCTTT. As protein: CASSVGQMNTEAFF.

J is TRBJ1-2 and V is TRBV6-1; D unclear. The V and J ends lost 1 base and 4 bases respectively, with 13 bases between them. CDR1 and CDR2 from the germline V gene are MNHNS and SASEGT. The CDR3 loop spans 15 amino acids. The CDR3, as DNA: TGTGCCAGCAGTGAAGGTCTTTACGGCGGCTATGGCTACACCTTC. Its protein product is CASSEGLYGGYGYTF.

This clone was counted only a few times. The chain recombines TRBV2 with TRBJ1-1, with 7 bases fitting TRBD1. This CDR3 contains 15 residues. With 5 bases clipped from V and 1 base from J, the junction kept 7 bases outside the gene matches. Germline CDR1 and CDR2: SNHLY and FYNNEI. The CDR3 sequence: CASSPDRARNTEAFF. The CDR3 coding sequence is TGTGCCAGCAGTCCTGACAGGGCAAGGAACACTGAAGCTTTCTTT.

There are a few counts of this clone. CDR3 protein: CASSPTPGQMSDEQFF. In DNA form, the CDR3 reads TGTGCCAGCAGTCCCACCCCAGGTCAAATGTCGGATGAGCAGTTCTTC. The genes are TRBV27 and TRBJ2-1, with D unclear. V lost 5 bases, J lost 8 bases, and 22 bases lay in between. Germline lookup yields CDR1 MNHEY and CDR2 SMNVEV (reference sequence). The CDR3 consists of 16 residues.

CDR3 coding DNA: TGCACCAGGAAAGCCGGGACAGGGGGCCTCTACGAGCAGTACTTC. Translation gives CTRKAGTGGLYEQYF. This chain uses TRBV1 with TRBJ2-7; the tabulated D call, TRBD1, remains unverified against the DNA. TRBV1 counts as a pseudogene. This CDR3 is 15 amino acids long.